Following are 27 T cell receptor beta chains from one sample sequenced in a study of identical twins. TCRdb re-called the 5' RACE reads with MiXCR, one entry per CDR3 protein. The sample shows hundreds of thousands of distinct CDR3 sequences, just over 7% of them seen only once. A further study also used this sample, focusing on yellow fever vaccine responses in identical twins.

The sequencing input was PBMCs. These receptors came from a woman aged 18-35 years in good health.

This clonotype has just a few counts. The chain links TRBV20-1 to TRBJ2-5; D gene unclear. Germline V CDR1 and CDR2: DFQATT, SNEGSKA (reference sequence). Trimming left V 0 bases short and J 4 bases short, with 12 bases between. The CDR3 loop spans 14 amino acids. The CDR3 nucleotides read TGCAGTGCTAGAGATGGGAAACTACGAGAGACCCAGTACTTC. Amino acid sequence: CSARDGKLRETQYF.

V is TRBV7-9 and J is TRBJ1-1; no clear D. Germline lookup yields CDR1 SEHNR and CDR2 FQNEAQ (reference sequence). Trimming pared 5 bases from V and 9 bases from J, leaving 16 bases between. This CDR3 is 13 amino acids long. CDR3: CASSIPEAGKAFF. The CDR3 DNA reads TGTGCCAGCAGCATCCCGGAGGCGGGGAAAGCTTTCTTT.

This clonotype was recorded a few times. The chain recombines TRBV21-1 with TRBJ2-1; TRBD1, the table's D call, lacks a check against the DNA. TRBV21-1 is marked as a pseudogene. CDR3 length: 16 amino acids. The CDR3 reads CASSKDMAGDYNEQFF. The DNA of the CDR3 is TGTGCCAGCAGCAAAGATATGGCGGGGGACTACAATGAGCAGTTCTTC.

This clonotype was detected only a few times. The genes are TRBV5-1 and TRBJ2-1; a weak D match, TRBD2 (5 bases). Germline V CDR1 and CDR2: SGHRS, YFSETQ. The V end lost 4 bases, the J end lost 5 bases, and 16 bases lay between the germline ends. This CDR3 spans 15 amino acids. As DNA, the CDR3 is TGCGCCAGCAGCGAGGGTTCGACTGCCAACAATGAGCAGTTCTTC. Encoded protein: CASSEGSTANNEQFF.

The genes are TRBV11-2 and TRBJ1-1; D not resolved. Trimming pared 4 bases from V and 0 bases from J, leaving 9 bases between. Germline CDR1 and CDR2: SGHAT and FQNNGV. The CDR3 is 14 amino acids. The CDR3 loop is CASSSAGVNTEAFF. For the CDR3, the DNA is TGTGCCAGCAGCTCCGCAGGAGTGAACACTGAAGCTTTCTTT.

This clonotype has ten or more counts. J is TRBJ1-1 and V is TRBV6-4; perhaps TRBD1 as D (6 bases). V shed 6 bases and J shed 0 bases, with 8 bases lying between them. The germline V gene encodes CDR1 MRHNA and CDR2 SNTAGT. This CDR3 spans 13 amino acids. CDR3 amino acids: CASRRQVNTEAFF. In DNA, the CDR3 is TGTGCCAGCAGACGACAGGTGAACACTGAAGCTTTCTTT.

The rearrangement uses TRBV12-5 and TRBJ1-2, with D unclear. V was clipped by 4 bases and J by 6 bases, with 21 bases between them. Per the germline V gene, CDR1 is LGHNT and CDR2 is FRNRAP. The CDR3 runs to 16 residues. CDR3 sequence: CASGYAVGGGIDGYTF. For the CDR3, the DNA is TGTGCTAGTGGTTACGCGGTAGGAGGTGGGATAGATGGCTACACCTTC.

This clonotype was seen a handful of times. The genes are TRBV29-1 and TRBJ2-5; unclear D gene. The length of the CDR3 is 14 residues. The germline V gene has CDR1 SQVTM and CDR2 ANQGSEA. V was clipped by 4 bases and J by 5 bases, with 17 bases between them. The CDR3 here is CSVVIILAAETQYF. Here the CDR3 DNA reads TGCAGCGTTGTAATAATACTTGCGGCGGAGACCCAGTACTTC.

This clonotype was recorded a few times. The V and J genes are TRBV28 and TRBJ2-4, with D unresolved. Germline CDR1 is MDHEN and CDR2 is SYDVKM. The CDR3 totals 15 residues. The germline V and J ends were trimmed by 3 bases and 0 bases, with 9 bases remaining between them. CDR3 loop: CASSLPAVAKNIQYF. The CDR3 DNA sequence: TGTGCCAGCAGTTTGCCCGCGGTAGCCAAAAACATTCAGTACTTC.

Only a few counts were recorded for this clonotype. This rearrangement joins TRBV5-1 to TRBJ1-4; a possible D gene is TRBD1 (6 bases). Per the germline V gene, CDR1 is SGHRS and CDR2 is YFSETQ. The ends were cut back, 4 bases at V and 6 bases at J, with 13 bases in the middle. CDR3 length: 14 residues. CDR3 protein: CASSAGQMDEKLFF. CDR3 coding DNA: TGCGCCAGCAGCGCCGGACAGATGGATGAAAAACTGTTTTTT.

This clonotype was seen at least ten times. The chain couples TRBV25-1 to TRBJ1-1, with TRBD1 as a possible D gene (6 bases). The V gene's germline CDR1 is MGHDK and CDR2 SYGVNS. CDR3 length: 16 amino acids. Trimming left V 5 bases short and J 0 bases short, with 16 bases between. The CDR3 protein is CASSSPGQFLNTEAFF. The CDR3, as DNA: TGTGCCAGCAGTTCACCCGGACAGTTCTTGAACACTGAAGCTTTCTTT.

This chain uses TRBV29-1 with TRBJ1-1; a weak D match, TRBD1 (6 bases). Germline CDR1 and CDR2: SQVTM and ANQGSEA. The CDR3 length is 11 residues. The V end lost 5 bases, the J end lost 3 bases, and 7 bases lay between the germline ends. The CDR3 loop is CSVRGDTEAFF. For the CDR3, the DNA is TGCAGCGTTAGGGGGGACACTGAAGCTTTCTTT.

This clonotype came up many times. This rearrangement joins TRBV25-1 to TRBJ2-7, with D unclear. This CDR3 spans 13 amino acids. In germline, CDR1 is MGHDK, CDR2 SYGVNS. Trimming cost V 3 bases and J 0 bases, with 6 bases left between them. CDR3 residues: CASSDPISYEQYF. CDR3 nucleotide sequence: TGTGCCAGCAGTGACCCTATCTCCTACGAGCAGTACTTC.

This clonotype appeared many times. The V call is TRBV5-1, the J call TRBJ2-1, with 10 bases fitting TRBD2. This CDR3 has 18 residues. Germline V lookup: CDR1 SGHRS, CDR2 YFSETQ. With 5 bases clipped from V and 2 bases from J, the junction kept 13 bases outside the gene matches. The CDR3 nucleotides read TGCGCCAGCAGGCCGCAGGGCGGACTAGCGGTAACCTACAATGAGCAGTTCTTC. Protein product: CASRPQGGLAVTYNEQFF.

This clonotype was detected many times. The chain joins TRBV12-3 or TRBV12-4 to TRBJ1-6; no definite D call. Between the trimmed V and J ends, which lost 3 bases and 7 bases, there was a span of 4 bases. This CDR3 has 12 residues. The CDR3 spells CASSFSNSPLHF. Here the CDR3 DNA reads TGTGCCAGCAGTTTCTCGAATTCACCCCTCCACTTT.

The DNA of the CDR3 is TGTGCCAGCAGCTCCCCCCTTCAGCGGGGGGTCGGAAATGAGCAGTTCTTC. Protein sequence: CASSSPLQRGVGNEQFF. The chain links TRBV11-2 to TRBJ2-1; 9 positions agree with TRBD2. CDR3 size: 17 residues. The germline V gene has CDR1 SGHAT and CDR2 FQNNGV. Trimming at V came to 4 bases and at J to 7 bases, leaving 14 bases not matched to a gene.

This clonotype was detected many times. This sequence joins TRBV4-1 and TRBJ2-5; possible D gene TRBD1, 6 bases. This CDR3 is 15 amino acids long. Per germline, CDR1 MGHRA and CDR2 YSYEKL. V was shortened by 4 bases and J by 7 bases, with 19 bases between the two germline ends. The CDR3, as DNA: TGCGCCAGCAGCCCCTCTCGGGACAAAGGGGTGACCCAGTACTTC. It yields the protein CASSPSRDKGVTQYF.

This clonotype was detected a few times. This chain joins TRBV12-3 or TRBV12-4 and TRBJ2-2; D is ambiguous. The CDR3 is 15 amino acids. Trimming left V 5 bases short and J 3 bases short, with 13 bases between. This CDR3 reads CASSPRARDTGELFF. CDR3 DNA sequence: TGTGCCAGCAGTCCTAGGGCTAGGGACACCGGGGAGCTGTTTTTT.

This clonotype was observed a few times. The chain recombines TRBV19 with TRBJ1-2; 7 bases line up with TRBD1. The CDR3 sequence is 15 residues long. Germline values: CDR1 LNHDA, CDR2 SQIVND (reference sequence). Losses at the gene ends were 6 bases for V and 2 bases for J; bases not matched to a gene: 9. This CDR3 reads CASSTGTVLNYGYTF. CDR3 bases: TGTGCCAGTAGCACCGGGACAGTTTTGAACTATGGCTACACCTTC.

This clonotype was recorded at least ten times. This chain connects TRBV29-1 to TRBJ1-2, with D perhaps matching TRBD1 (6 bases). The CDR3 contains 11 residues. Trimming pared 6 bases from V and 2 bases from J, leaving 7 bases between. The germline V gene has CDR1 SQVTM and CDR2 ANQGSEA. CDR3 sequence reads: CSVTGNYGYTF. As DNA, the CDR3 is TGCAGCGTCACAGGGAACTATGGCTACACCTTC.

This clonotype was counted at least ten times. The rearrangement links TRBV7-9 to TRBJ2-3; TRBD1 aligns across 7 bases. In germline, CDR1 is SEHNR, CDR2 FQNEAQ (reference sequence). The CDR3 consists of 14 residues. The V and J ends lost 5 bases and 6 bases, in that order; junction bases with no gene match: 8. The CDR3 loop is CASSATGAEDTQYF. CDR3 DNA: TGTGCCAGCAGCGCAACAGGGGCCGAGGATACGCAGTATTTT. The entire variable domain, with the rest obtained from reference TRBV7-9 and TRBJ2-3, is as follows: DTGVSQNPRHKITKRGQNVTFRCDPISEHNRLYWYRQTLGQGPEFLTYFQNEAQLEKSRLLSDRFSAERPKGSFSTLEIQRTEQGDSAMYLCASSATGAEDTQYFGPGTRLTVL.

Here the CDR3 reads CASTTSGDTNEQFF. The CDR3 DNA follows: TGCGCCAGCACGACTAGCGGGGACACGAATGAGCAGTTCTTC. V is TRBV5-1 and J is TRBJ2-1; 11 nucleotides agree with TRBD2. Germline V gene data show CDR1 as SGHRS and CDR2 as YFSETQ. The CDR3 covers 14 residues. After removal of 6 bases from V and 7 bases from J, the junction contained 6 bases not matched to a gene.

V usage is TRBV28 and J usage is TRBJ1-1; TRBD1 agrees at 7 bases. The CDR3 runs 15 residues. The germline V gene encodes CDR1 MDHEN and CDR2 SYDVKM. V lost 4 bases, J lost 1 base, and 6 bases stayed unmatched. CDR3 amino acids: CASSSHRGQNTEAFF. The CDR3 DNA reads as TGTGCCAGCAGTTCACACAGGGGTCAGAACACTGAAGCTTTCTTT.

As to this clonotype: Just one base apart from a much larger clone, this may be a read error. V and J are TRBV7-2 and TRBJ2-1; 10 nucleotides align to TRBD2. Germline lookup yields CDR1 SGHTA and CDR2 FQGNSA. The CDR3 length is 15 residues. The V and J ends lost 1 base and 11 bases, in that order; junction bases with no gene match: 8. CDR3 residues: CASSLVGTSVAKQFF. The CDR3 DNA sequence: TGTGCCAGCAGCTTAGTTGGGACTAGCGTCGCTAAGCAGTTCTTC.

CDR3 region: CASSLGQGGTQYF. CDR3 nucleotide sequence: TGTGCCAGCAGTTTAGGACAGGGGGGAACGCAGTATTTT. This chain joins TRBV28 and TRBJ2-3; TRBD1 matches at 10 bases. The V segment lost 2 bases and the J segment 9 bases; nucleotides outside the gene matches: 2. The germline V gene has CDR1 MDHEN and CDR2 SYDVKM. This CDR3 comprises 13 residues.

This clonotype was seen only a few times. The V and J genes are TRBV29-1 and TRBJ2-3; perhaps TRBD2 as D (6 bases). This CDR3 has 14 amino acids. V dropped 7 bases and J dropped 2 bases, with 16 bases sitting between them. Germline values: CDR1 SQVTM, CDR2 ANQGSEA. The DNA of the CDR3 is TGCAGCGCAGACCTCCGGGAGAACACAGATACGCAGTATTTT. Amino acid sequence: CSADLRENTDTQYF.

In this sample, this clonotype turned up a few times. V gene TRBV6-1 combines with J gene TRBJ2-7, with TRBD1 identical over 7 bases. The germline V gene encodes CDR1 MNHNS and CDR2 SASEGT. The J segment lost 3 bases and the V segment lost 6 bases, leaving 11 bases of the junction unmatched. This CDR3 has 15 residues. CDR3 sequence (DNA): TGTGCCAGCAGCCGACAGGGCTCGTCGATCTACGAGCAGTACTTC. Translated, it gives CASSRQGSSIYEQYF.